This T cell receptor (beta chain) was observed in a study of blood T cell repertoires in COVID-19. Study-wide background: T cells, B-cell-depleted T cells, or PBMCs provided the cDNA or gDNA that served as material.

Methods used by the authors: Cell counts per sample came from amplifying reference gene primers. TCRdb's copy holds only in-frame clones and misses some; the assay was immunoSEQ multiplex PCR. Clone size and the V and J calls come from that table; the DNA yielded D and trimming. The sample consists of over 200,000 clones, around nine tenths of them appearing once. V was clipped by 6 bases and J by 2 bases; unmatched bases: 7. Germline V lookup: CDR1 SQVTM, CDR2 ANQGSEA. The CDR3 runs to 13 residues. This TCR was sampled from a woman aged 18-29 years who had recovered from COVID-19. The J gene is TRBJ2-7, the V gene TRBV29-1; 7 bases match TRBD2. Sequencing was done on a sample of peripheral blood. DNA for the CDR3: TGCAGCGTGGGAGGGTCCGGCCCCTACGAGCAGTACTTC. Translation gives CSVGGSGPYEQYF.